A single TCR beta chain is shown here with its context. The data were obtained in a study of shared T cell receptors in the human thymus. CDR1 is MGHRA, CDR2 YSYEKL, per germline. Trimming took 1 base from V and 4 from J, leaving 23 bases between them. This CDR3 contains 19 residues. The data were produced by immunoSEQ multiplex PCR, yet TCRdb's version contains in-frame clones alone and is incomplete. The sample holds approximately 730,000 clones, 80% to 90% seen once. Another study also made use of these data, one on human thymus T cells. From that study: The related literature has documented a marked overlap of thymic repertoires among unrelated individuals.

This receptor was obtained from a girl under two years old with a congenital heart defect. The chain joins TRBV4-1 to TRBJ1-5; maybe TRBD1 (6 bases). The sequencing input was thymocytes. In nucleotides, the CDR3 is TGCGCCAGCAGCCAAGCCAGGGGCAGTTCGCCCGGTTTAAATCAGCCCCAGCATTTT. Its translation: CASSQARGSSPGLNQPQHF.